This T cell receptor (beta chain) was documented in a study of CD8 T cells in Susac syndrome. Study outcomes and limitations: The study conceded that its TCR sequencing and HLA analysis involved relatively few individuals.

An input of about 0.5 to 1 ug of RNA was subjected to reverse transcription using random hexamers. An immunoSEQ multiplex PCR amplified TCR beta CDR3 over 54 Vbeta and 13 Jbeta. One entry per CDR3 protein, called by TCRdb with MiXCR from the immunoSEQ multiplex PCR reads. The data hold roughly 180,000 distinct CDR3 sequences, with about 93% observed a single time. Germline V gene data show CDR1 as MNHEY and CDR2 as SVGEGT. V gave up 0 bases and J gave up 12 bases, with 12 bases separating them. The CDR3 has 13 residues. Comment on this clonotype: What it recognizes is unknown.

Sequencing input: CD4+ T cells from PBMCs. The rearrangement joins TRBV6-2 or TRBV6-3 to TRBJ1-5; the D is unclear. This clonotype was sampled from a human donor with multiple sclerosis. The CDR3 sequence: CASSYSAVPNQHF. In DNA form, the CDR3 reads TGTGCCAGCAGTTACTCCGCCGTCCCGAACCAGCATTTT.